This T cell receptor beta chain originates from a study of blood T cell repertoires in COVID-19. The germline V gene has CDR1 SGHRS and CDR2 YFSETQ. CDR3 size: 16 residues. The V gene lost 0 bases and the J gene lost 1 base, with 14 bases spanning the gap. Sequenced by immunoSEQ multiplex PCR; TCRdb stores in-frame clones only, minus some. The table records approximately 220,000 clones, around four fifths of them present only once. This clone has a handful of counts. The material sequenced was peripheral blood. This chain uses TRBV5-1 with TRBJ2-7, with D possibly matching TRBD1 (5 bases). This clonotype was obtained from a woman in her fifties or sixties who had recovered from COVID-19. This CDR3 is CASSLGGQQASYEQYF. For the CDR3, the DNA is TGCGCCAGCAGCTTGGGGGGCCAACAGGCGTCCTACGAGCAGTACTTC.